This T cell receptor (beta chain) was identified during a study of CD8 T cells in ankylosing spondylitis. Study results and caveats: Blood of patients with ankylosing spondylitis appeared to be characterized by a TCR beta motif of fewer than 10 highly homologous variants.

A note on this clonotype: Its specificity is unknown.

Quantitative 5'-RACE with molecular barcodes was used to make the TCR beta libraries. TCRdb called the 5' RACE reads again in MiXCR, with one record for every CDR3 protein. The data contain more than 600,000 distinct CDR3 sequences, roughly 19% of them singletons. Germline V lookup: CDR1 DFQATT, CDR2 SNEGSKA (reference sequence). The J segment lost 6 bases and the V segment lost 5 bases, leaving 8 bases of the junction unmatched. CDR3 length: 14 amino acids. The chain combines TRBV20-1 with TRBJ2-7; 12 nucleotides match TRBD2. This TCR derives from a male donor with ankylosing spondylitis. Sequencing input: blood, either unsorted or a sorted T cell fraction (not recorded which). The CDR3 coding sequence is TGCAGTGCTCACCTAGCGGGAGGGCCTGGCGAGCAGTACTTC. Protein: CSAHLAGGPGEQYF.